The entry below describes one TCR beta chain. Assay: immunoSEQ multiplex PCR; the TCRdb copy retains only in-frame clones and omits some. The sample records some 35,000 clones, about 84% being singletons. This CDR3 has 14 amino acids. The germline CDR1 and CDR2 sequences are MNHEY and SMNVEV (reference sequence). The J segment lost 4 bases and the V segment lost 3 bases, leaving 3 bases of the junction unmatched. This entry belongs to a study of OX40 agonist ivuxolimab in advanced cancers. At the level of the study: Patients were infused with ivuxolimab every 2 weeks at 0.01 to 10 mg/kg.

The clonotype originates from an adult with an advanced solid tumor such as melanoma, head and neck, liver or kidney cancer. The starting material was CD4+ or CD8+ T cells sorted from blood, obtained in a trial of the OX40 agonist ivuxolimab. The chain employs TRBV27 and TRBJ1-5; 7 nucleotides line up with TRBD1. This chain's CDR3 is CASSFRGQNQPQHF. DNA for the CDR3: TGTGCCAGCAGTTTCAGGGGACAGAATCAGCCCCAGCATTTT.